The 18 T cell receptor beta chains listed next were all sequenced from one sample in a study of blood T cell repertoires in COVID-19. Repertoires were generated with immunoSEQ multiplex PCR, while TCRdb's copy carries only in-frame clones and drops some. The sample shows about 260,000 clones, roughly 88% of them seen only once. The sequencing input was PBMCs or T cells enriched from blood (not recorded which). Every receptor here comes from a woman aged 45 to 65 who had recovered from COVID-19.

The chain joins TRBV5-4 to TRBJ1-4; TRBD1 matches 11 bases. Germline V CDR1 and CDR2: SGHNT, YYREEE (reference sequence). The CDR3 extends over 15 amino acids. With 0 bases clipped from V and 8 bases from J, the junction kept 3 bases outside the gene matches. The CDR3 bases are TGTGCCAGCAGCTTGGCCGGGACAGGGGGGGAAAAACTGTTTTTT. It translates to CASSLAGTGGEKLFF.

The CDR3 loop reads CASSYTGVRTGELFF. The CDR3 nucleotides are TGTGCCAGCAGCTATACAGGGGTGCGGACCGGGGAGCTGTTTTTT. The chain recombines TRBV7-9 with TRBJ2-2, with 7 bases matching TRBD1. V shed 4 bases and J 5 bases; nucleotides not matched to a gene: 7. The CDR3 consists of 15 residues. Germline CDR1 SEHNR, CDR2 FQNEAQ (reference sequence).

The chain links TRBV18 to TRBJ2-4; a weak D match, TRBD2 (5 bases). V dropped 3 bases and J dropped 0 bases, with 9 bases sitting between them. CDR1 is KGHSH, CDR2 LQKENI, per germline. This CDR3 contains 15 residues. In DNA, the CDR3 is TGTGCCAGCTCACCTCCTGGACTAGCCAAAAACATTCAGTACTTC. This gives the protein CASSPPGLAKNIQYF.

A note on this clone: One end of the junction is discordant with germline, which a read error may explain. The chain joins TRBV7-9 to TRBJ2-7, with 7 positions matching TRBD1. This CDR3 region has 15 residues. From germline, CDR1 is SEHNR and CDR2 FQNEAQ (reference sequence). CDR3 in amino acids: CASSLTGVGAYELYF. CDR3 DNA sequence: TGTGCCAGCAGCTTAACAGGGGTGGGAGCCTACGAGCTGTACTTC.

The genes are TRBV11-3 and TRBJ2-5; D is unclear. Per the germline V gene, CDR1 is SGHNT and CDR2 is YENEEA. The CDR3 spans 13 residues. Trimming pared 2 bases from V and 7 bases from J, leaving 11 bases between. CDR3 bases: TGTGCCAGCAGCTTAACCCTGGCGGCGACCCAGTACTTC. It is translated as CASSLTLAATQYF.

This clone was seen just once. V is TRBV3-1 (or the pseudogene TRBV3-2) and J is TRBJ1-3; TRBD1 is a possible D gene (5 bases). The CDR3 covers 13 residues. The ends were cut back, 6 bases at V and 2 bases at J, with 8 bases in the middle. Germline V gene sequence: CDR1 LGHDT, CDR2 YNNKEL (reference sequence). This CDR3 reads CASSGTTGNTIYF. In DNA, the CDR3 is TGTGCCAGCAGTGGGACTACTGGAAACACCATATATTTT.

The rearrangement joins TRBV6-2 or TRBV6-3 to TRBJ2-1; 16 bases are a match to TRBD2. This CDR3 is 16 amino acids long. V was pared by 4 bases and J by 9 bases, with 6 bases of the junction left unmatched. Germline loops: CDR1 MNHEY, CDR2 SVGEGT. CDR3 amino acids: CASSSGTSGRVGEQFF. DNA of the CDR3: TGTGCCAGCAGTTCCGGGACTAGCGGGAGGGTGGGTGAGCAGTTCTTC.

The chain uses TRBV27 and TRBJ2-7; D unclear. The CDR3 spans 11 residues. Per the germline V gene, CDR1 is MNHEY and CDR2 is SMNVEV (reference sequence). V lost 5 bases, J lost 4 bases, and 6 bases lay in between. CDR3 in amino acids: CASSPVYEQYF. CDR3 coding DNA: TGTGCCAGCAGTCCCGTTTACGAGCAGTACTTC.

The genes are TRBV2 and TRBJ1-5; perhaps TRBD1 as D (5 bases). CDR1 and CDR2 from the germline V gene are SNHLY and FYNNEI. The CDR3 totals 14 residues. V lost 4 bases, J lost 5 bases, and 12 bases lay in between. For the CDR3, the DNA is TGTGCCAGCAGTGGGTTTGGGGCCGATCAGCCCCAGCATTTT. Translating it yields CASSGFGADQPQHF.

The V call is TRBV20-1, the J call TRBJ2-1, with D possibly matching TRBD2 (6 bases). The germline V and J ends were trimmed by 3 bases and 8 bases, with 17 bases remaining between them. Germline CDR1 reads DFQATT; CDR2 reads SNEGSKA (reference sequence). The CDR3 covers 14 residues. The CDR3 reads CSASFSGDIDEQFF. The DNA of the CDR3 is TGCAGTGCTAGTTTTTCGGGAGATATCGATGAGCAGTTCTTC.

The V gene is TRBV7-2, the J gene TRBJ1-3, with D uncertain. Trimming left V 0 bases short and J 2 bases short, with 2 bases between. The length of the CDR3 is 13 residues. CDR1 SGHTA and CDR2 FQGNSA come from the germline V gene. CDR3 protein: CASSLATGNTIYF. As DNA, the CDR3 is TGTGCCAGCAGCTTAGCTACTGGAAACACCATATATTTT. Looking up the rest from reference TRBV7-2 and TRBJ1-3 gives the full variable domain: GAGVSQSPSNKVTEKGKDVELRCDPISGHTALYWYRQSLGQGLEFLIYFQGNSAPDKSGLPSDRFSAERTGGSVSTLTIQRTQQEDSAVYLCASSLATGNTIYFGEGSWLTVV.

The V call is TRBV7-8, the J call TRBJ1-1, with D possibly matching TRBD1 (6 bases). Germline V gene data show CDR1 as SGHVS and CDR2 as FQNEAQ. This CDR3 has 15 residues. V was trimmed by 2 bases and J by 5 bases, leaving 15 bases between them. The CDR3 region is CASSLYGGFRTEAFF. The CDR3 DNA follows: TGTGCCAGCAGCTTATATGGGGGCTTTAGGACTGAAGCTTTCTTT. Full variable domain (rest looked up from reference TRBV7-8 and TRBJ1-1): GAGVSQSPRYKVAKRGQDVALRCDPISGHVSLFWYQQALGQGPEFLTYFQNEAQLDKSGLPSDRFFAERPEGSVSTLKIQRTQQEDSAVYLCASSLYGGFRTEAFFGQGTRLTVV.

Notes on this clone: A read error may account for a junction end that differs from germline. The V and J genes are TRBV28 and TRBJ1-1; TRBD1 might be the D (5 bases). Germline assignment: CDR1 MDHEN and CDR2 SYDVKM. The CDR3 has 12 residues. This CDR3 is CASRLAGQKGIF. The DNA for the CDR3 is TGTGCCAGCAGACTAGCGGGCCAAAAGGGGATTTTT.

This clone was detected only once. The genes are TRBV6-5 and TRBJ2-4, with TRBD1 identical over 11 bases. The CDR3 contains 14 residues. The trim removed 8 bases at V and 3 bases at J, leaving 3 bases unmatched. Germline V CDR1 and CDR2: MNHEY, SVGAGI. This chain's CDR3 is CASRDRGDKNIQYF. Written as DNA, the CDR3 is TGTGCCAGCCGGGACAGGGGGGACAAAAACATTCAGTACTTC.

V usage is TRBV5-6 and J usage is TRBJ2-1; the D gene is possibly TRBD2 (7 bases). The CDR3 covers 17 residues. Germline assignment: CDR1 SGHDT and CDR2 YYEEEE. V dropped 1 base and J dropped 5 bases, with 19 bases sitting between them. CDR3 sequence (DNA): TGTGCCAGCAGCTTGTCTCTGGGAGGGACACCCGACAATGAGCAGTTCTTC. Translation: CASSLSLGGTPDNEQFF.

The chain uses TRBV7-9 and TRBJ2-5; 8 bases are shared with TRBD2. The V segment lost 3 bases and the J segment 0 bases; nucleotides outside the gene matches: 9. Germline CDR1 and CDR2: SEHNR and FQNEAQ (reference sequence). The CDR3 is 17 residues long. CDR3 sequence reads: CASSLGSGGANQETQYF. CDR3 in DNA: TGTGCCAGCAGCTTGGGCAGCGGGGGCGCCAACCAAGAGACCCAGTACTTC.

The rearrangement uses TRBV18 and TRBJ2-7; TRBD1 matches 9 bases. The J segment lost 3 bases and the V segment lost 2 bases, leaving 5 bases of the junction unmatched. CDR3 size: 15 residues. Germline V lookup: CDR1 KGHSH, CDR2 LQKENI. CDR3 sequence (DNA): TGTGCCAGCTCACCAGGGACAGGGAATCACTACGAGCAGTACTTC. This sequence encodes CASSPGTGNHYEQYF. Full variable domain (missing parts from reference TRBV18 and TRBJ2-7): NAGVMQNPRHLVRRRGQEARLRCSPMKGHSHVYWYRQLPEEGLKFMVYLQKENIIDESGMPKERFSAEFPKEGPSILRIQQVVRGDSAAYFCASSPGTGNHYEQYFGPGTRLTVT.

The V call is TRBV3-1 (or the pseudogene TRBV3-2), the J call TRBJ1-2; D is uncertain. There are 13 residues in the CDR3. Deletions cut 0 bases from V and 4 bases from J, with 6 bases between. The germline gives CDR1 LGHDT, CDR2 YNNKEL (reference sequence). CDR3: CASSQDMAYGYTF. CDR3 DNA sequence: TGTGCCAGCAGCCAAGATATGGCCTATGGCTACACCTTC.